What follows are 16 T cell receptor beta chains derived from one specimen sequenced in a study of brain T cells in children with intractable seizures. Method: immunoSEQ multiplex PCR; TCRdb's copy keeps in-frame clones and lacks some. The sample lists approximately 41,000 clones, roughly 90% seen once, with about 6% in the top ten. The starting material was peripheral blood, obtained at surgery. These receptor sequences come from a girl aged 2 to 9 with tuberous sclerosis and intractable seizures.

The V gene is TRBV28, the J gene TRBJ1-2; D uncertain. The CDR3 spans 12 residues. From germline, CDR1 is MDHEN and CDR2 SYDVKM. V shed 3 bases and J shed 5 bases, with 7 bases lying between them. Here the CDR3 reads CASSLKTYGYTF. In DNA, the CDR3 is TGTGCCAGCAGTTTGAAAACTTATGGCTACACCTTC.

CDR3 sequence reads: CASSRSGTGSYEQYV. DNA of the CDR3: TGTGCCAGCAGTCGGTCGGGGACTGGGTCCTACGAGCAGTACGTC. The rearrangement joins TRBV3-1 (or the pseudogene TRBV3-2) to TRBJ2-7, with D possibly TRBD2 on 6 matching bases. The CDR3 is 15 amino acids. Trimming took off 6 bases at V and 1 base at J, with 16 bases between the two ends. Germline loops: CDR1 LGHDT, CDR2 YNNKEL (reference sequence).

The rearrangement links TRBV24-1 to TRBJ2-3; 8 nucleotides agree with TRBD1. V dropped 4 bases and J dropped 4; count of bases not matched to a gene: 6. Germline V gene data show CDR1 as KGHDR and CDR2 as SFDVKD. The CDR3 is made up of 15 amino acids. CDR3 amino acids: CATSEGQVESDTQYF. The CDR3 DNA follows: TGTGCCACCAGTGAGGGACAGGTTGAGTCAGATACGCAGTATTTT.

The V call is TRBV6-5, the J call TRBJ1-1; D unclear. The CDR3 has 14 residues. V lost 0 bases to trimming and J lost 1 base, with 6 bases between them. Germline V CDR1 and CDR2: MNHEY, SVGAGI. Written as DNA, the CDR3 is TGTGCCAGCAGTTACTCGAGTCAGAACACTGAAGCTTTCTTT. Translating it yields CASSYSSQNTEAFF.

The chain is built from TRBV6-5 and TRBJ1-2; 8 nucleotides align to TRBD1. CDR3 length equals 14 residues. Trimming took 6 bases from V and 4 from J; bases not matched to a gene: 7. The germline V gene encodes CDR1 MNHEY and CDR2 SVGAGI. For the CDR3, the DNA is TGTGCCAGCAGCCGGGGACAGGATACCTATGGCTACACCTTC. Amino acids: CASSRGQDTYGYTF.

V and J are TRBV4-1 and TRBJ1-5, with unresolved D. Germline lookup yields CDR1 MGHRA and CDR2 YSYEKL. The CDR3 contains 16 residues. Trimming removed 0 bases at V and 6 bases at J, with 15 bases between. This CDR3 is CASSQDAGRLPQPQHF. The DNA of the CDR3 is TGCGCCAGCAGCCAAGATGCGGGCAGGCTCCCTCAGCCCCAGCATTTT.

The genes are TRBV9 and TRBJ2-2, with unresolved D. Germline lookup yields CDR1 SGDLS and CDR2 YYNGEE. The CDR3 length is 17 residues. Deletions cut 0 bases from V and 3 bases from J, with 15 bases between. CDR3 in DNA: TGTGCCAGCAGCGTAGGGGCCGCCCTCTGGGACACCGGGGAGCTGTTTTTT. Protein: CASSVGAALWDTGELFF.

V is TRBV4-2 and J is TRBJ1-1; 10 bases map to TRBD1. V was pared by 3 bases and J by 6 bases, with 7 bases of the junction left unmatched. The length of the CDR3 is 15 residues. Germline values: CDR1 LGHNA, CDR2 YNFKEQ. CDR3: CASSHGTGVRAEAFF. The CDR3 region has the DNA TGTGCCAGCAGCCACGGGACAGGGGTTCGGGCTGAAGCTTTCTTT.

This clone is termed large. This chain connects TRBV2 to TRBJ1-1, with a weak D call TRBD1 (5 bases). The CDR3 contains 13 residues. V shed 2 bases and J shed 3 bases, with 7 bases lying between them. CDR1 and CDR2 (germline): SNHLY, FYNNEI. CDR3: CASSEWGYTEAFF. The CDR3 DNA reads TGTGCCAGCAGTGAATGGGGGTACACTGAAGCTTTCTTT.

The V and J genes are TRBV11-2 and TRBJ2-3, with D possibly matching TRBD2 (6 bases). The V end was cut by 5 bases, the J end by 5 bases, with 20 bases between. The CDR3 length is 16 residues. Per germline, CDR1 SGHAT and CDR2 FQNNGV. CDR3 sequence reads: CASSPGTSTEGDTQYF. DNA for the CDR3: TGTGCCAGCAGCCCCGGGACTTCCACCGAGGGAGATACGCAGTATTTT.

For the CDR3, the DNA is TGTGCCAGCAGCGCGGTCCGTTTGGCTAGCGCCTACAATGAGCAGTTCTTC. Translation: CASSAVRLASAYNEQFF. The chain carries TRBV9 and TRBJ2-1; TRBD2 might be the D (6 bases). The CDR3 spans 17 residues. The germline CDR1 and CDR2 sequences are SGDLS and YYNGEE. V gave up 3 bases and J gave up 2 bases, with 18 bases separating them.

The V gene is TRBV28, the J gene TRBJ1-1; the D is unclear. The V gene lost 11 bases and the J gene lost 2 bases, with 15 bases spanning the gap. Per germline, CDR1 MDHEN and CDR2 SYDVKM. The CDR3 has 13 residues. The CDR3 loop is CAAQAALNTEAFF. CDR3 nucleotides: TGTGCCGCTCAGGCGGCACTCAACACTGAAGCTTTCTTT.

This chain uses TRBV12-3 or TRBV12-4 with TRBJ1-1, with D possibly matching TRBD1 (5 bases). CDR3 length: 12 residues. Trimming left V 2 bases short and J 6 bases short, with 7 bases between. DNA of the CDR3: TGTGCCAGCAGTTTATGGGGGGCTGAAGCTTTCTTT. Encoded protein: CASSLWGAEAFF.

The chain is built from TRBV27 and TRBJ2-1, with D possibly being TRBD2 (5 bases). Germline V gives CDR1 MNHEY, CDR2 SMNVEV (reference sequence). The CDR3 consists of 12 residues. V lost 7 bases, J lost 8 bases, and 12 bases lay in between. The CDR3 region is CASTGIGDEQFF. The CDR3 nucleotides are TGTGCCAGCACTGGGATCGGGGATGAGCAGTTCTTC.

The chain recombines TRBV24-1 with TRBJ2-3, with 9 positions matching TRBD1. In germline, CDR1 is KGHDR, CDR2 SFDVKD. V dropped 9 bases and J dropped 4; count of bases not matched to a gene: 10. The CDR3 length is 15 residues. CDR3 bases: TGTGCCACCTCCACCGGGACAGGGTGGCCAGATACGCAGTATTTT. This gives the protein CATSTGTGWPDTQYF.

The V gene is TRBV7-2, the J gene TRBJ2-5; perhaps TRBD1 as D (6 bases). This CDR3 has 14 amino acids. Trimming left V 1 base short and J 8 bases short, with 14 bases between. The germline V gene has CDR1 SGHTA and CDR2 FQGNSA. This CDR3 reads CASSLGGRGETQYF. CDR3 sequence (DNA): TGTGCCAGCAGCTTAGGCGGCAGGGGTGAAACCCAGTACTTC. The variable domain in full, with the rest retrieved from reference TRBV7-2 and TRBJ2-5, is GAGVSQSPSNKVTEKGKDVELRCDPISGHTALYWYRQSLGQGLEFLIYFQGNSAPDKSGLPSDRFSAERTGGSVSTLTIQRTQQEDSAVYLCASSLGGRGETQYFGPGTRLLVL.